Listed here are 21 T cell receptor beta chains from one sample, sequenced in a study of neurological immune-mediated disorders. MiXCR, applied by TCRdb to the 5' RACE reads, yields one record per CDR3 protein. Found here are 71,000 or so distinct CDR3 sequences, 5% to 5.5% of them singletons; the top ten hold less than 2.5%. The sample consisted of PBMCs. Source of these receptors: a woman in her 30s with multiple sclerosis.

This clonotype was counted at least ten times. This sequence joins TRBV5-1 and TRBJ2-1; D perhaps matches TRBD2 (6 bases). The germline V gene encodes CDR1 SGHRS and CDR2 YFSETQ. The CDR3 runs to 18 residues. Trimming removed 0 bases at V and 7 bases at J, with 23 bases between. For the CDR3, the DNA is TGCGCCAGCAGCTTGGGGGCGGGACCCTTGCGAGGAAAGAATGAGCAGTTCTTC. Translated, it gives CASSLGAGPLRGKNEQFF. Drawing the rest from reference TRBV5-1 and TRBJ2-1, the complete variable domain is KAGVTQTPRYLIKTRGQQVTLSCSPISGHRSVSWYQQTPGQGLQFLFEYFSETQRNKGNFPGRFSGRQFSNSRSEMNVSTLELGDSALYLCASSLGAGPLRGKNEQFFGPGTRLTVL.

This clonotype was recorded at least ten times. The rearrangement links TRBV25-1 to TRBJ1-1, with unresolved D. CDR3 length: 15 residues. The germline CDR1 and CDR2 sequences are MGHDK and SYGVNS. Trimming removed 3 bases from V and 3 bases from J, with 14 bases in between. The CDR3 reads CASSESRGGDTEAFF. The CDR3 coding sequence is TGTGCCAGCAGTGAGTCCCGGGGTGGGGACACTGAAGCTTTCTTT.

This clonotype has just a few counts. A junction end diverges from the germline sequence, so it may reflect a read error. The chain uses TRBV5-1 and TRBJ1-4, with D uncertain. This CDR3 contains 14 residues. The germline V gene encodes CDR1 SGHRS and CDR2 YFSETQ. As DNA, the CDR3 is TGCGCCAGCAGTTTGGACCGGGGAAATGAAAAACTGTTTTTT. Protein product: CASSLDRGNEKLFF. Variable domain in full (rest from reference TRBV5-1 and TRBJ1-4): KAGVTQTPRYLIKTRGQQVTLSCSPISGHRSVSWYQQTPGQGLQFLFEYFSETQRNKGNFPGRFSGRQFSNSRSEMNVSTLELGDSALYLCASSLDRGNEKLFFGSGTQLSVL.

The chain combines TRBV7-3 with TRBJ1-5, with D perhaps matching TRBD1 (5 bases). Trimming took off 5 bases at V and 5 bases at J, with 19 bases between the two ends. CDR1 and CDR2 from the germline V gene are SGHTA and FQGTGA. CDR3 length: 16 amino acids. CDR3 region: CASSLNRQGGDQPQHF. CDR3 coding DNA: TGTGCCAGCAGCCTCAACCGGCAGGGTGGGGATCAGCCCCAGCATTTT.

In its sample, this clonotype was seen many times. V and J are TRBV27 and TRBJ1-2; 8 bases are shared with TRBD1. Germline CDR1 reads MNHEY; CDR2 reads SMNVEV (reference sequence). This CDR3 is built from 13 residues. Germline trimming cut 7 bases from V and 0 bases from J; bases unmatched to any gene: 1. The CDR3 nucleotides are TGTGCCAGCACAGGGGGCCCTAACTATGGCTACACCTTC. Translated, it gives CASTGGPNYGYTF.

To note about this clonotype: One junction end does not reproduce the germline sequence, and a read error may be involved. This sequence joins TRBV24-1 and TRBJ2-2; D is unresolved. Germline lookup yields CDR1 KGHDR and CDR2 SFDVKD. CDR3 length: 13 residues. The CDR3 loop reads CANSVTNTGELFF. DNA of the CDR3: TGTGCCAACAGTGTCACGAACACCGGGGAGCTGTTTTTT.

This clonotype was seen many times. The genes are TRBV5-1 and TRBJ2-7; 8 bases agree with TRBD2. The CDR3 consists of 15 residues. Per the germline V gene, CDR1 is SGHRS and CDR2 is YFSETQ. V shed 2 bases and J 0 bases; nucleotides not matched to a gene: 4. CDR3 region: CASSFGGRPSYEQYF. CDR3 DNA sequence: TGCGCCAGCAGCTTCGGCGGGAGGCCCTCCTACGAGCAGTACTTC.

A few counts support this clonotype. The rearrangement links TRBV20-1 to TRBJ1-1; TRBD1 might be the D (6 bases). The CDR3 covers 14 residues. V was cut by 1 base and J by 1 base, with 10 bases left in between. Germline CDR1 reads DFQATT; CDR2 reads SNEGSKA (reference sequence). CDR3 nucleotides: TGCAGTGCTAGAGGGGGGGCGCAGAACACTGAAGCTTTCTTT. As protein: CSARGGAQNTEAFF.

This clonotype was observed many times. The rearrangement links TRBV7-8 to TRBJ2-1, with D possibly being TRBD2 (5 bases). Germline assignment: CDR1 SGHVS and CDR2 FQNEAQ. CDR3 length: 15 amino acids. V was clipped by 2 bases and J by 3 bases, with 11 bases between them. The CDR3 is CASSLRRMDYNEQFF. The CDR3 nucleotides read TGTGCCAGCAGCTTAAGGAGGATGGACTACAATGAGCAGTTCTTC.

This clonotype appeared many times. This chain joins TRBV7-2 and TRBJ2-1, with D perhaps matching TRBD1 (6 bases). V dropped 5 bases and J dropped 10 bases, with 15 bases sitting between them. CDR1 is SGHTA, CDR2 FQGNSA, per germline. The length of the CDR3 is 13 residues. The CDR3 DNA reads TGTGCCAGCAGCGTCCAGGGGTCAGGGGAGCAGTTCTTC. This sequence encodes CASSVQGSGEQFF.

This clonotype was recorded many times. CDR3 nucleotide sequence: TGTGCCAGCCGTGCCGCCACCCAGGGGCGTTATCAGCCCCAGCATTTT. Translating gives CASRAATQGRYQPQHF. V is TRBV12-3 or TRBV12-4 and J is TRBJ1-5, with a tentative D call TRBD1 (6 bases). Trimming cost V 8 bases and J 5 bases, with 22 bases left between them. There are 16 residues in the CDR3.

This clonotype came up many times. The chain couples TRBV24-1 to TRBJ1-4, with D perhaps matching TRBD1 (6 bases). V lost 9 bases, J lost 8 bases, and 21 bases lay in between. The CDR3 is made up of 15 amino acids. Germline CDR1 and CDR2: KGHDR and SFDVKD. The CDR3 bases are TGTGCCACCTCTACCGGGGCAGGGGTGACGGAAAAACTGTTTTTT. Protein product: CATSTGAGVTEKLFF.

This clonotype showed up many times. The CDR3 bases are TGCGCCAGCAGCTTGCAGCCAGGGGTCGAACCCTATGGCTACACCTTC. Its translation: CASSLQPGVEPYGYTF. This chain joins TRBV5-1 and TRBJ1-2, with a possible D match to TRBD1 (6 bases). V lost 1 base, J lost 4 bases, and 17 bases lay in between. Germline V gives CDR1 SGHRS, CDR2 YFSETQ. The CDR3 loop spans 16 amino acids. The entire variable domain, with the rest obtained from reference TRBV5-1 and TRBJ1-2, is as follows: KAGVTQTPRYLIKTRGQQVTLSCSPISGHRSVSWYQQTPGQGLQFLFEYFSETQRNKGNFPGRFSGRQFSNSRSEMNVSTLELGDSALYLCASSLQPGVEPYGYTFGSGTRLTVV.

The chain couples TRBV6-2 or TRBV6-3 to TRBJ1-5, with D possibly being TRBD1 (6 bases). Trimming removed 2 bases from V and 1 base from J, with 9 bases in between. The CDR3 extends over 15 amino acids. Germline V gives CDR1 MNHEY, CDR2 SVGEGT. The DNA for the CDR3 is TGTGCCAGCAGTTACACGGGGGCGAGCAATCAGCCCCAGCATTTT. It translates to CASSYTGASNQPQHF.

The sample holds many counts of this clonotype. CDR3 DNA: TGCGCCAGCAGCTTGGCGCAGGGCGAGCAGTACTTC. It is translated as CASSLAQGEQYF. The V call is TRBV5-1, the J call TRBJ2-7; TRBD1 is a possible D gene (5 bases). The CDR3 extends over 12 amino acids. With 0 bases removed from V and 6 bases from J, the gap between germline ends came to 7 bases. Germline values: CDR1 SGHRS, CDR2 YFSETQ.

This clonotype was observed a few times. This chain links TRBV20-1 with TRBJ2-2; TRBD1 matches at 7 bases. CDR1 is DFQATT, CDR2 SNEGSKA, per germline (reference sequence). This CDR3 has 12 amino acids. V lost 6 bases, J lost 6 bases, and 4 bases stayed unmatched. The CDR3 sequence: CSAHQGAGELFF. CDR3 bases: TGCAGTGCGCACCAGGGGGCCGGGGAGCTGTTTTTT.

This clonotype was observed at least ten times. The chain couples TRBV5-1 to TRBJ2-7; TRBD2 matches at 8 bases. V dropped 0 bases and J dropped 2; count of bases not matched to a gene: 7. The CDR3 is 16 amino acids. CDR1 is SGHRS, CDR2 YFSETQ, per germline. For the CDR3, the DNA is TGCGCCAGCAGCTTGGATCCCAGCGGGAGCCCCTACGAGCAGTACTTC. This codes for CASSLDPSGSPYEQYF.

This clonotype was picked up many times. The V and J genes are TRBV20-1 and TRBJ2-3; the match to TRBD2 covers 10 bases. With V trimmed by 5 bases and J by 2 bases, 10 bases remained unmatched. Germline loops: CDR1 DFQATT, CDR2 SNEGSKA (reference sequence). The CDR3 is made up of 16 amino acids. The chain's CDR3 is CSAYLTSGTFTDTQYF. The CDR3 DNA sequence: TGCAGTGCTTACCTCACTAGCGGGACTTTCACAGATACGCAGTATTTT.

The table lists this clonotype with many counts. The chain links TRBV9 to TRBJ2-5, with D perhaps TRBD2 (6 bases). The CDR3 consists of 15 residues. Germline assignment: CDR1 SGDLS and CDR2 YYNGEE. V lost 0 bases, J lost 5 bases, and 14 bases lay in between. DNA of the CDR3: TGTGCCAGCAGCGTAGCGTCTGCCCGGGGGGAGACCCAGTACTTC. Its translation: CASSVASARGETQYF.

Ten or more counts support this clonotype. The J gene is TRBJ2-3, the V gene TRBV21-1; the D call of TRBD1 is as the table states it, not checked on the DNA. TRBV21-1 is listed as a pseudogene. The CDR3 spans 17 residues. The CDR3 DNA follows: TGTGCCAGCAGCAAAGATTCTCGGACAGGGAGCACAGATACGCAGTATTTT. It specifies CASSKDSRTGSTDTQYF.

The table lists this clonotype with many counts. This chain links TRBV27 with TRBJ1-1; the D gene is possibly TRBD1 (5 bases). V was shortened by 4 bases and J by 0 bases, with 9 bases between the two germline ends. The CDR3 covers 14 residues. The germline CDR1 and CDR2 sequences are MNHEY and SMNVEV (reference sequence). The CDR3 DNA reads as TGTGCCAGCAGTTACGCAGGGTTGAACACTGAAGCTTTCTTT. Amino acid sequence: CASSYAGLNTEAFF.